The 16 T cell receptor beta chains below were found in one sample sequenced in a study of blood T cells in healthy people across ages. Then a second PCR, running roughly 7 to 11 cycles, was carried out with a sample-barcoded 5' primer and a J-beta primer mix. TCRdb ran MiXCR on the 5' RACE reads and lists one entry per CDR3 protein. The table includes more than 800,000 distinct CDR3 sequences, around 30% detected once. What was sequenced was blood. These TCRs come from a woman older than 75 in good health.

This chain connects TRBV3-1 to TRBJ1-2; 7 bases fit TRBD1. The CDR3 has 14 residues. CDR1 and CDR2 (germline): LGHDT, YNNKEL (reference sequence). V shed 4 bases and J 1 base; nucleotides not matched to a gene: 3. This CDR3 is CASSRGQNNYGYTF. The CDR3 DNA sequence: TGTGCCAGCAGCCGGGGACAGAATAACTATGGCTACACCTTC.

This clonotype has a single count. At one end, the junction sequence differs from germline, possibly due to a read error. This chain uses TRBV7-2 with TRBJ2-2; D may correspond to TRBD1 or TRBD2 (5 bases each). Germline V lookup: CDR1 SGHTA, CDR2 FQGNSA. This CDR3 has 14 residues. CDR3 sequence (DNA): TGTGCTAGCAGCACATACAGGACGACCGGGGAGCGGTTTTTT. This codes for CASSTYRTTGERFF. Complete variable domain (other parts from reference TRBV7-2 and TRBJ2-2): GAGVSQSPSNKVTEKGKDVELRCDPISGHTALYWYRQSLGQGLEFLIYFQGNSAPDKSGLPSDRFSAERTGGSVSTLTIQRTQQEDSAVYLCASSTYRTTGERFFGEGSRLTVL.

The rearrangement uses TRBV14 and TRBJ1-5; D not certain. Trimming removed 1 base from V and 6 bases from J, with 7 bases in between. CDR1 is SGHDN and CDR2 is FVKESK in the germline V gene. The CDR3 spans 13 residues. Here the CDR3 reads CASSQGSSQPQHF. The CDR3 DNA reads TGTGCCAGCAGCCAAGGTTCTAGTCAGCCCCAGCATTTT.

This clonotype has just a few counts. The chain has TRBV12-3 or TRBV12-4 and TRBJ1-1; possibly TRBD1 for D (5 bases). Trimming took off 10 bases at V and 0 bases at J, with 12 bases between the two ends. The CDR3 covers 13 residues. The chain's CDR3 is CANKGTVNTEAFF. CDR3 sequence (DNA): TGTGCCAACAAAGGGACCGTGAACACTGAAGCTTTCTTT.

This clonotype came up many times. The chain uses TRBV18 and TRBJ2-5, with a possible D match to TRBD1 (5 bases). This CDR3 has 14 amino acids. CDR1 and CDR2 (germline): KGHSH, LQKENI. Trimming removed 3 bases from V and 3 bases from J, with 11 bases in between. Here the CDR3 DNA reads TGTGCCAGCTCACCGGCAGGACATAAAGAGACCCAGTACTTC. It translates to CASSPAGHKETQYF.

Note on this clonotype: One junction end disagrees with the germline gene, perhaps due to a read error. The chain recombines TRBV7-8 with TRBJ2-1; 11 bases match TRBD1. This CDR3 has 16 residues. Germline values: CDR1 SGHVS, CDR2 FQNEAQ. DNA for the CDR3: TGTGCCAGCAGCATACGGACAGGGGGCTCCTACAATGGGCAGTTCTTC. Translated: CASSIRTGGSYNGQFF.

Remarks on this clonotype: This may stem from a read error, because a much larger clone lies one nucleotide away. The rearrangement links TRBV20-1 to TRBJ1-2, with TRBD1 as a possible D gene (5 bases). CDR1 is DFQATT, CDR2 SNEGSKA, per germline (reference sequence). The CDR3 totals 13 residues. The V end was cut by 3 bases, the J end by 8 bases, with 16 bases between. The CDR3 loop reads CSASAVRDEGYTF. The CDR3 coding sequence is TGCAGTGCTAGCGCGGTTCGGGACGAGGGCTACACCTTC.

The rearrangement joins TRBV6-6 to TRBJ1-2; D is perhaps TRBD1 (5 bases). Per germline, CDR1 MNHNY and CDR2 SVGAGI (reference sequence). CDR3 length: 14 residues. V lost 6 bases and J 4 bases, leaving 15 bases between the germline ends. The CDR3 loop is CASSNQGRSYGYTF. The CDR3, as DNA: TGTGCCAGCAGCAACCAGGGCAGGAGCTATGGCTACACCTTC.

This clonotype was seen only a few times. The chain combines TRBV4-3 with TRBJ2-7; TRBD1 agrees at 7 bases. Germline CDR1 reads LGHNA; CDR2 reads YSLEER. CDR3 length: 16 amino acids. V lost 3 bases, J lost 0 bases, and 8 bases stayed unmatched. This CDR3 reads CASSQDGQARSYEQYF. The DNA of the CDR3 is TGCGCCAGCAGCCAGGACGGACAGGCTCGCTCCTACGAGCAGTACTTC.

Only a few counts were recorded for this clonotype. The chain is built from TRBV25-1 and TRBJ2-1; the D is unclear. CDR3 length: 15 amino acids. Per germline, CDR1 MGHDK and CDR2 SYGVNS. V gave up 3 bases and J gave up 4 bases, with 13 bases separating them. In DNA, the CDR3 is TGTGCCAGCAGTGATATTGCCTGGGTGTACAATGAGCAGTTCTTC. Amino acids: CASSDIAWVYNEQFF.

This clonotype was counted between two and nine times. The genes are TRBV27 and TRBJ2-5; D call uncertain. Germline CDR1 MNHEY, CDR2 SMNVEV (reference sequence). V gave up 6 bases and J gave up 5 bases, with 16 bases separating them. This CDR3 spans 14 amino acids. The CDR3 DNA reads TGTGCCAGCAGGTCAGCCGGCCTAGGGGAGACCCAGTACTTC. Protein product: CASRSAGLGETQYF.

This clonotype came up a few times. A much larger clone differs from this one at a single base, so this may be a read error. V and J are TRBV6-2 or TRBV6-3 and TRBJ2-3; D is perhaps TRBD2 (5 bases). Germline values: CDR1 MNHEY, CDR2 SVGEGT. The length of the CDR3 is 13 residues. Trimming took 5 bases from V and 6 from J, leaving 12 bases between them. DNA for the CDR3: TGTGCCAGCAGTCGGCGGGTCGGGGATACGCAGTATTTT. It translates to CASSRRVGDTQYF.

This clonotype was counted at least ten times. The CDR3 bases are TGTGCCAGCAGCTCCTCTATGGGGTACTACAATGAGCAGTTCTTC. As protein: CASSSSMGYYNEQFF. This chain uses TRBV7-9 with TRBJ2-1, with no clear D. Germline loops: CDR1 SEHNR, CDR2 FQNEAQ (reference sequence). V was cut by 4 bases and J by 3 bases, with 13 bases left in between. This CDR3 comprises 15 residues.

Worth noting for this clonotype: The junction shows a germline mismatch at one end, possibly a read error. The CDR3 spells CASSDQPLSDTEVFF. The CDR3 DNA reads as TGTGCCAGCAGTGATCAGCCCCTTAGTGACACTGAAGTTTTCTTT. The chain uses TRBV2 and TRBJ1-1; D call uncertain. CDR3 length: 15 amino acids. Per germline, CDR1 SNHLY and CDR2 FYNNEI.

This clonotype was observed many times. This rearrangement joins TRBV28 to TRBJ1-2; D is unresolved. The CDR3 is 12 amino acids. Between the trimmed V and J ends, which lost 6 bases and 1 base, there was a span of 6 bases. CDR1 and CDR2 from the germline V gene are MDHEN and SYDVKM. In DNA, the CDR3 is TGTGCCAGCAGGGCCGTTAACTATGGCTACACCTTC. As protein: CASRAVNYGYTF.

This clonotype was counted at least ten times. This chain links TRBV6-6 with TRBJ1-6, with D unclear. CDR1 and CDR2 (germline): MNHNY, SVGAGI (reference sequence). Trimming removed 5 bases from V and 0 bases from J, with 14 bases in between. This CDR3 has 17 amino acids. CDR3 nucleotides: TGTGCCAGCAGTCAGCAATTCCTGAGCTCCTATAATTCACCCCTCCACTTT. Its protein is CASSQQFLSSYNSPLHF.